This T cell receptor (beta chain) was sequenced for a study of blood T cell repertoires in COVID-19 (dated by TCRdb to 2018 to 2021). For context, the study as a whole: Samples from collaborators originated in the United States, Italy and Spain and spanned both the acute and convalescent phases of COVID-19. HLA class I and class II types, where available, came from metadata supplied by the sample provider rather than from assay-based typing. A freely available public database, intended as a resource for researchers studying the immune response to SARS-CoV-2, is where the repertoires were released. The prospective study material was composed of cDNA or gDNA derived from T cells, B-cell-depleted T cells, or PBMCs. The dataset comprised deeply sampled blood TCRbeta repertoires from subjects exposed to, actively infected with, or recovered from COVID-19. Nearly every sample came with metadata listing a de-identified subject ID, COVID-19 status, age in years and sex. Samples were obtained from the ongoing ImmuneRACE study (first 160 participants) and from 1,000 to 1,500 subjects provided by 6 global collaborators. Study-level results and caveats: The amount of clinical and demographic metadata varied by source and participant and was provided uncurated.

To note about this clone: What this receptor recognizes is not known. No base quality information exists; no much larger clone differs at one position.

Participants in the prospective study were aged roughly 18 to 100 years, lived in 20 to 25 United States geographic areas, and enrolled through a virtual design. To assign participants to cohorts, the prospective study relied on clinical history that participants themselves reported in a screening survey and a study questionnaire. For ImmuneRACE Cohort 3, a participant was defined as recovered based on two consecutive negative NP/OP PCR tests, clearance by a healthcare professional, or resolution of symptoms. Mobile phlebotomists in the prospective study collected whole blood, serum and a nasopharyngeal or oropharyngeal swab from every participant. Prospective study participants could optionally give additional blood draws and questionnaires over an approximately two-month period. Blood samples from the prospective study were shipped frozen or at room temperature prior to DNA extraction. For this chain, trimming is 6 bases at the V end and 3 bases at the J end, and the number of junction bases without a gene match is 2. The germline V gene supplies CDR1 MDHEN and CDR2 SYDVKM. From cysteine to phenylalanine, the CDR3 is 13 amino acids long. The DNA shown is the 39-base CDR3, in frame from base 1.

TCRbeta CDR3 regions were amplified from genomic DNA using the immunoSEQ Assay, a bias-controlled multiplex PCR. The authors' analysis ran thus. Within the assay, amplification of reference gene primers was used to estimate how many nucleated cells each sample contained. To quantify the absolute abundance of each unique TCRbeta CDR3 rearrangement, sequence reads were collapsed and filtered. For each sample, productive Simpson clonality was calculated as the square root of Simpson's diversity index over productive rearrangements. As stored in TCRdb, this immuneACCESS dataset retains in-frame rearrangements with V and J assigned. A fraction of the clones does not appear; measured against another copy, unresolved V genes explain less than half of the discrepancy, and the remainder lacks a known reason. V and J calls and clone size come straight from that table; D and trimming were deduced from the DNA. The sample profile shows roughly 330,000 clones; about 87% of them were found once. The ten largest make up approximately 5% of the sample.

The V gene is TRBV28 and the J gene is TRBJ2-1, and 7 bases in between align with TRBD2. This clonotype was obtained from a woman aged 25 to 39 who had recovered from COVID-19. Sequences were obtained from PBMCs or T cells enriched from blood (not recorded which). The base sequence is TGTGCCAGCAGCCCGGGAGGCTACAATGAGCAGTTCTTC. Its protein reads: CASSPGGYNEQFF.